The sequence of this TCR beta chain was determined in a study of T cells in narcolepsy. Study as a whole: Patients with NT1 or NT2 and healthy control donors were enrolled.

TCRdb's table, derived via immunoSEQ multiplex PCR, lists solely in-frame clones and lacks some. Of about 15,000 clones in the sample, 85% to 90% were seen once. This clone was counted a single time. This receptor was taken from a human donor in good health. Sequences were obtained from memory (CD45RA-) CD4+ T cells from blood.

The CDR3, as DNA: TGTGCCAGCAGTCGGGCTAGCGGGGGCCAAGAGACCCAGTACTTC. Translated, it gives CASSRASGGQETQYF. V usage is TRBV2 and J usage is TRBJ2-5; TRBD2 matches at 10 bases. Germline V CDR1 and CDR2: SNHLY, FYNNEI. The J segment lost 1 base and the V segment lost 5 bases, leaving 4 bases of the junction unmatched. The CDR3 is 15 amino acids.